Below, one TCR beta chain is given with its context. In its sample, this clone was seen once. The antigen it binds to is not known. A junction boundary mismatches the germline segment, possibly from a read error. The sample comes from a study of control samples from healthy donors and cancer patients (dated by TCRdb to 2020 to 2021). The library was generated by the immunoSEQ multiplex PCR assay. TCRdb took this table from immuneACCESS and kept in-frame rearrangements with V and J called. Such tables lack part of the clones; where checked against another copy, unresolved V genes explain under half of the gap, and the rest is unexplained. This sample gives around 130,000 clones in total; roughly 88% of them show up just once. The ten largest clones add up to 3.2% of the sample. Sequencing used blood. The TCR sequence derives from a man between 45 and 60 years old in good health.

The CDR3 protein is CARSDSPGWGGVGETQYF. The sequenced DNA is TGTGCCCGCAGCGATTCCCCGGGGTGGGGGGGCGTAGGAGAGACCCAGTACTTC. The V and J segments used are TRBV9 and TRBJ2-5; the D gene is possibly TRBD2, with 7 bases matching. The germline V gene gives CDR1 as SGDLS and CDR2 as YYNGEE. From the cysteine through the phenylalanine, the CDR3 covers 18 amino acids. Just CDR3 DNA is preserved here, 54 bases in frame from base 1. The full variable domain, completed from the reference TRBV9 and TRBJ2-5 proteins outside the CDR3, reads DSGVTQTPKHLITATGQRVTLRCSPRSGDLSVYWYQQSLDQGLQFLIQYYNGEERAKGNILERFSAQQFPDLHSELNLSSLELGDSALYFCARSDSPGWGGVGETQYFGPGTRLLVL.